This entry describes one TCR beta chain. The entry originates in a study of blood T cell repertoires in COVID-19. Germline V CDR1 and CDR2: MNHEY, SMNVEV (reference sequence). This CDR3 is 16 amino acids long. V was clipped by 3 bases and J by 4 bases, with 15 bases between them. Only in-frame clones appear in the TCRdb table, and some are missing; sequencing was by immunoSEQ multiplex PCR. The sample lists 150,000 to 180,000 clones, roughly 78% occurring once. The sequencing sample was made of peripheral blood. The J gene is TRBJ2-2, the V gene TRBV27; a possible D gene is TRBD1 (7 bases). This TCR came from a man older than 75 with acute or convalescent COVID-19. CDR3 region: CASSFGGGWGTGELFF. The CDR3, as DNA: TGTGCCAGCAGTTTCGGAGGGGGCTGGGGCACCGGGGAGCTGTTTTTT.